This T cell receptor (beta chain) was obtained from a study of T cell responses to AZD1222 COVID-19 vaccine. Study in general: Samples with a second dose at about 4 or about 12 weeks were pooled together.

There are 13 residues in the CDR3. Per the germline V gene, CDR1 is DFQATT and CDR2 is SNEGSKA (reference sequence). Trimming took 3 bases from V and 1 from J, leaving 9 bases between them. Clones were sequenced by immunoSEQ multiplex PCR, and TCRdb holds only the in-frame ones, with some missing. The profile shows 65,000 to 85,000 clones, roughly nine tenths of them singletons. The chain uses TRBV20-1 and TRBJ1-1; D unclear. This sequence was found in an adult in good health. The material was peripheral blood, obtained on day 0 of AZD1222 vaccination. The CDR3 DNA is TGCAGTGCTAGTAGCCAGTCGAACACTGAAGCTTTCTTT. This gives the protein CSASSQSNTEAFF.